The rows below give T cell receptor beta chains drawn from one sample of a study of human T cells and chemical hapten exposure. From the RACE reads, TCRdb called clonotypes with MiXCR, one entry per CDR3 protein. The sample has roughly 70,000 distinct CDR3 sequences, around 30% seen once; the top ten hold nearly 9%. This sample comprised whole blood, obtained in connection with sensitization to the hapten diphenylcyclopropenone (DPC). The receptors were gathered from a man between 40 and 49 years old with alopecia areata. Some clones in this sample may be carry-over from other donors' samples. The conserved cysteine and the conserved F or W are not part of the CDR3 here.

CDR3 protein: ASTPDILNYGYT
V gene: TRBV7-9
J gene: TRBJ1-2

CDR3 protein: ASSLRGRGLTEAF
V gene: TRBV3-1
J gene: TRBJ1-1

CDR3 protein: ASSVGTGQETQY
V gene: TRBV9
J gene: TRBJ2-5

CDR3 protein: ASNPSLAGNHEQY
V gene: TRBV28
J gene: TRBJ2-7

CDR3 protein: ASSSTSGRVQPQH
V gene: TRBV7-2
J gene: TRBJ1-5

CDR3 protein: ASSRGVGYEQY
V gene: TRBV28
J gene: TRBJ2-7

CDR3 protein: ASSRRHASSGANVLT
V gene: TRBV3-1
J gene: TRBJ2-6

CDR3 protein: ASSATGGVYTGELF
V gene: TRBV7-9
J gene: TRBJ2-2

CDR3 protein: ASSRQVNTEAF
V gene: TRBV6-2/TRBV6-3
J gene: TRBJ1-1

CDR3 protein: ASSLVVNTEAF
V gene: TRBV5-1
J gene: TRBJ1-1

CDR3 protein: ASSPHGPSEQY
V gene: TRBV7-2
J gene: TRBJ2-7

CDR3 protein: ASNEDEDTQY
V gene: TRBV6-2/TRBV6-3
J gene: TRBJ2-3

CDR3 protein: ASGRMNTEAF
V gene: TRBV12-3/TRBV12-4
J gene: TRBJ1-1

CDR3 protein: SARPGGTTDTQY
V gene: TRBV20-1
J gene: TRBJ2-3

CDR3 protein: ASSLANPSIYEQY
V gene: TRBV5-1
J gene: TRBJ2-7

CDR3 protein: SVESGKGGELF
V gene: TRBV29-1
J gene: TRBJ2-2

CDR3 protein: ASSFGRYNEQF
V gene: TRBV12-3/TRBV12-4
J gene: TRBJ2-1

CDR3 protein: ASSLVPSGRYNEQF
V gene: TRBV7-9
J gene: TRBJ2-1

CDR3 protein: ASSPGGGGTGELF
V gene: TRBV5-1
J gene: TRBJ2-2

CDR3 protein: ASSPQDKANYGYT
V gene: TRBV6-1
J gene: TRBJ1-2

CDR3 protein: ASSLTGSSNEQF
V gene: TRBV12-3/TRBV12-4
J gene: TRBJ2-1

CDR3 protein: ASSQELSGVGNQPQH
V gene: TRBV4-3
J gene: TRBJ1-5

CDR3 protein: SVRQGYEQY
V gene: TRBV20-1
J gene: TRBJ2-7

CDR3 protein: ASSRDQDTEAF
V gene: TRBV5-4
J gene: TRBJ1-1

CDR3 protein: ASSRGADTQY
V gene: TRBV3-1
J gene: TRBJ2-3

CDR3 protein: ASSRKTGYVSTEAF
V gene: TRBV5-1
J gene: TRBJ1-1

CDR3 protein: ASSFSGARYNEQF
V gene: TRBV18
J gene: TRBJ2-1

CDR3 protein: SAQGARWKTQY
V gene: TRBV29-1
J gene: TRBJ2-5

CDR3 protein: SAQGASVAAQY
V gene: TRBV20-1
J gene: TRBJ2-5

CDR3 protein: ASSPIRLALETQY
V gene: TRBV18
J gene: TRBJ2-5